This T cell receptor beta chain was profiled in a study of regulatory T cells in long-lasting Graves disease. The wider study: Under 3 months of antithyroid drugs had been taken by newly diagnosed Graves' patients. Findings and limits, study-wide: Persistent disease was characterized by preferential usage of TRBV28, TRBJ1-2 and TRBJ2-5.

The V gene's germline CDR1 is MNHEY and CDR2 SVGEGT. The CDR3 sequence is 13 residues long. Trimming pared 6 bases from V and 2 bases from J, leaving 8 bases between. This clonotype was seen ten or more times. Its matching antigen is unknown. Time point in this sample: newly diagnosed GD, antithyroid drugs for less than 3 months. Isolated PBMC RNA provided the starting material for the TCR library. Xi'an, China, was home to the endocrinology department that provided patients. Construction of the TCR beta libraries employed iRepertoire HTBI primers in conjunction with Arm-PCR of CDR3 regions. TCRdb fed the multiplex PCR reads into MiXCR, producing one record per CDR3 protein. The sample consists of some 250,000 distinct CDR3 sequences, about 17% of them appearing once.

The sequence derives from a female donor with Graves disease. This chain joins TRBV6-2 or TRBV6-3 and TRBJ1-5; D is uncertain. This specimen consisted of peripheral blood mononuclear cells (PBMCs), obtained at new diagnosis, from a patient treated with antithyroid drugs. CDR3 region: CASRGIRNQPQHF. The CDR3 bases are TGTGCCAGCAGGGGGATCCGCAATCAGCCCCAGCATTTT.